A single sample is the source of the 18 T cell receptor beta chains below, sequenced in a study of a mutant IDH1 vaccine in newly diagnosed glioma. Indicated time point: week 5, during vaccination. Each dose delivered 300 ug of mutant IDH1 20-mer peptide subcutaneously with imiquimod. No antigen has been assigned to these receptors. Only in-frame clones appear in the TCRdb table, and some are missing; sequencing was by immunoSEQ multiplex PCR. The sample contains fewer than 30,000 clones, 77% of which appear only once. Material: PBMCs, obtained from a glioma patient whose treatment included an IDH1 peptide vaccine. All receptors derive from a man aged 40-50 years with glioma.

The V and J genes are TRBV10-3 and TRBJ2-4, with D possibly matching TRBD2 (5 bases). CDR1 is ENHRY, CDR2 SYGVKD, per germline. V shed 4 bases and J shed 9 bases, with 16 bases lying between them. The CDR3 extends over 14 amino acids. CDR3 in DNA: TGTGCCATCAGTGCCGGAGAGGGAAGTTTCATTCAGTACTTC. Its protein product is CAISAGEGSFIQYF.

The J gene is TRBJ2-5, the V gene TRBV7-7; D gene ambiguous. Germline lookup yields CDR1 SSHAT and CDR2 FNYEAQ (reference sequence). The CDR3 has 14 residues. V lost 6 bases and J 2 bases, leaving 13 bases between the germline ends. DNA for the CDR3: TGTGCCAGCAGTCCTACGGCCGGTCAAGAGACCCAGTACTTC. Translating gives CASSPTAGQETQYF. The variable domain in full, with the rest retrieved from reference TRBV7-7 and TRBJ2-5, is GAGVSQSPRYKVTKRGQDVTLRCDPISSHATLYWYQQALGQGPEFLTYFNYEAQPDKSGLPSDRFSAERPEGSISTLTIQRTEQRDSAMYRCASSPTAGQETQYFGPGTRLLVL.

The genes are TRBV5-4 and TRBJ2-2, with 9 bases fitting TRBD1. Germline V lookup: CDR1 SGHNT, CDR2 YYREEE (reference sequence). There are 15 residues in the CDR3. V was clipped by 2 bases and J by 5 bases; unmatched bases: 4. This CDR3 is CASSFGTGSTGELFF. The CDR3 nucleotides read TGTGCCAGCAGCTTCGGGACAGGGTCGACCGGGGAGCTGTTTTTT.

The V and J genes are TRBV11-2 and TRBJ2-1; D is ambiguous. Per germline, CDR1 SGHAT and CDR2 FQNNGV. The CDR3 runs to 14 residues. V lost 5 bases and J 6 bases, leaving 14 bases between the germline ends. The CDR3 DNA sequence: TGTGCCAGCAGCGCAATGGCCCGCGGCAATGAGCAGTTCTTC. As protein: CASSAMARGNEQFF.

V usage is TRBV11-3 and J usage is TRBJ2-3; 7 nucleotides agree with TRBD1. The CDR3 runs to 15 residues. V dropped 1 base and J dropped 3; count of bases not matched to a gene: 4. CDR1 SGHNT and CDR2 YENEEA come from the germline V gene. This CDR3 reads CASSLGQGSTDTQYF. DNA for the CDR3: TGTGCCAGCAGCTTAGGACAGGGATCAACAGATACGCAGTATTTT.

This chain links TRBV11-3 with TRBJ2-3, with a tentative D call TRBD2 (6 bases). Germline CDR1 SGHNT, CDR2 YENEEA. Trimming took 5 bases from V and 0 from J, leaving 15 bases between them. The CDR3 spans 16 residues. The CDR3 DNA reads TGTGCCAGCAGCCACTTTAGCGGAGCGAGCACAGATACGCAGTATTTT. Protein sequence: CASSHFSGASTDTQYF. The complete variable domain, with remaining parts taken from reference TRBV11-3 and TRBJ2-3, reads EAGVVQSPRYKIIEKKQPVAFWCNPISGHNTLYWYLQNLGQGPELLIRYENEEAVDDSQLPKDRFSAERLKGVDSTLKIQPAELGDSAVYLCASSHFSGASTDTQYFGPGTRLTVL.

The chain couples TRBV5-1 to TRBJ1-2; tentative D call: TRBD1 (6 bases). CDR3 length equals 15 residues. The germline gives CDR1 SGHRS, CDR2 YFSETQ. V was trimmed by 4 bases and J by 0 bases, leaving 13 bases between them. CDR3 in DNA: TGCGCCAGCAGCCTGTCCGGGACACCTAACTATGGCTACACCTTC. Protein: CASSLSGTPNYGYTF.

The chain has TRBV4-3 and TRBJ1-1; tentative D call: TRBD1 (6 bases). Germline V gene data show CDR1 as LGHNA and CDR2 as YSLEER. V lost 0 bases and J lost 1, with 9 bases in between. There are 15 residues in the CDR3. The CDR3 nucleotides are TGCGCCAGCAGCCAAGATGGGGGCGGGAACACTGAAGCTTTCTTT. Its translation: CASSQDGGGNTEAFF.

This chain uses TRBV19 with TRBJ1-2, with D perhaps TRBD1 (6 bases). Trimming took 3 bases from V and 4 from J, leaving 9 bases between them. The CDR3 is 13 amino acids. Germline lookup yields CDR1 LNHDA and CDR2 SQIVND (reference sequence). In DNA, the CDR3 is TGTGCCAGTAGTATGACAGGCCTCTATGGCTACACCTTC. Protein sequence: CASSMTGLYGYTF.

The chain couples TRBV11-2 to TRBJ2-7; TRBD1 matches at 9 bases. This CDR3 spans 13 amino acids. V gave up 1 base and J gave up 7 bases; unmatched junction bases: 2. Germline CDR1 and CDR2: SGHAT and FQNNGV. The CDR3: CASSLGGQGEQYF. The CDR3 DNA reads TGTGCCAGCAGCTTAGGGGGACAGGGTGAGCAGTACTTC.

The CDR3 sequence is CASSPEGGWVRQPQHF. CDR3 DNA: TGTGCCAGCAGCCCAGAGGGAGGTTGGGTTAGACAGCCCCAGCATTTT. This rearrangement joins TRBV27 to TRBJ1-5; D gene unclear. Per the germline V gene, CDR1 is MNHEY and CDR2 is SMNVEV (reference sequence). V shed 6 bases and J shed 7 bases, with 22 bases lying between them. The CDR3 has 16 residues.

The V call is TRBV19, the J call TRBJ2-7, with 12 bases matching TRBD2. V lost 4 bases, J lost 3 bases, and 4 bases stayed unmatched. The CDR3 contains 15 residues. Per germline, CDR1 LNHDA and CDR2 SQIVND (reference sequence). The CDR3 here is CASSKGTSGYYEQYF. The CDR3 DNA reads TGTGCCAGTAGTAAGGGGACTAGCGGGTACTACGAGCAGTACTTC.

The chain couples TRBV2 to TRBJ1-1; 9 bases are shared with TRBD1. The germline CDR1 and CDR2 sequences are SNHLY and FYNNEI. V shed 5 bases, J shed 2 bases, and the junction held 3 bases outside the gene matches. The CDR3 contains 14 residues. The CDR3 nucleotides read TGTGCCAGCAGTAGGGACAGGGCTAACACTGAAGCTTTCTTT. Encoded protein: CASSRDRANTEAFF.

The gene calls are TRBV28 and TRBJ1-2, with unresolved D. Trimming removed 7 bases at V and 6 bases at J, with 18 bases between. Germline V gives CDR1 MDHEN, CDR2 SYDVKM. This CDR3 has 14 amino acids. CDR3 amino acids: CASTLQTALHGYTF. CDR3 sequence (DNA): TGTGCCAGCACCTTACAGACCGCCCTCCATGGCTACACCTTC.

The chain has TRBV2 and TRBJ2-3; 12 bases line up with TRBD2. The V gene's germline CDR1 is SNHLY and CDR2 FYNNEI. This CDR3 is 20 amino acids long. The J segment lost 5 bases and the V segment lost 4 bases, leaving 19 bases of the junction unmatched. CDR3 sequence reads: CASSVYPGLAGSGGEDTQYF. In nucleotides, the CDR3 is TGTGCCAGCAGTGTGTATCCGGGACTAGCGGGTTCAGGGGGGGAAGATACGCAGTATTTT.

The J gene is TRBJ2-3, the V gene TRBV29-1; the match to TRBD2 covers 9 bases. Trimming removed 3 bases from V and 0 bases from J; junction bases left unmatched: 4. Per the germline V gene, CDR1 is SQVTM and CDR2 is ANQGSEA. CDR3 length: 15 amino acids. The CDR3 here is CSVDTTSGSTDTQYF. In DNA, the CDR3 is TGCAGCGTTGACACCACTAGCGGGAGCACAGATACGCAGTATTTT.

This sequence joins TRBV5-6 and TRBJ2-3; D possibly corresponds to TRBD1 (7 bases). The CDR3 consists of 12 residues. V lost 3 bases and J 8 bases, leaving 10 bases between the germline ends. The V gene's germline CDR1 is SGHDT and CDR2 YYEEEE. The CDR3 DNA follows: TGTGCCAGCAGCTCAGGGGGAGGTACGCAGTATTTT. It yields the protein CASSSGGGTQYF.

This clone was detected only a few times. CDR3 residues: CASSSLEVTEAFF. CDR3 DNA: TGCGCCAGCAGCTCCCTTGAGGTCACTGAAGCTTTCTTT. V usage is TRBV5-1 and J usage is TRBJ1-1; D is uncertain. The V gene's germline CDR1 is SGHRS and CDR2 YFSETQ. The CDR3 is made up of 13 amino acids. V shed 3 bases and J shed 4 bases, with 10 bases lying between them.